This is a list of T cell receptor beta chains from one sample in a study of blood T cell repertoires in COVID-19. Profiling relied on immunoSEQ multiplex PCR, and the TCRdb table lists in-frame clones only, not all of them. The sample lists 56,000 or so clones, 89% occurring once. The specimen sequenced was peripheral blood. The receptors derive from a woman aged 55-70 years with COVID-19, enrolled during active disease. Each CDR3 is given without its conserved first and last residue.

v_gene: TRBV19
j_gene: TRBJ2-1
CDR3aa: ASRPFGLNLYNEQF

v_gene: TRBV7-9
j_gene: TRBJ1-5
CDR3aa: ASSLGPGKNQPQH

v_gene: TRBV27
j_gene: TRBJ2-7
CDR3aa: ASSSTTGGPIYEQY

v_gene: TRBV4-3
j_gene: TRBJ2-1
CDR3aa: ASSPSGNEQF

v_gene: TRBV6-2/TRBV6-3
j_gene: TRBJ2-3
CDR3aa: ASSYSIGATDTQY

v_gene: TRBV24-1
j_gene: TRBJ2-7
CDR3aa: ATSRGQGANEQY

v_gene: TRBV2
j_gene: TRBJ1-1
CDR3aa: ASRTASTEAF

v_gene: TRBV9
j_gene: TRBJ1-6
CDR3aa: ASSARQAPGSPLH

v_gene: TRBV25-1
j_gene: TRBJ1-4
CDR3aa: ASRRQVNEKLF

v_gene: TRBV29-1
j_gene: TRBJ2-1
CDR3aa: SVDRGTTTEQF